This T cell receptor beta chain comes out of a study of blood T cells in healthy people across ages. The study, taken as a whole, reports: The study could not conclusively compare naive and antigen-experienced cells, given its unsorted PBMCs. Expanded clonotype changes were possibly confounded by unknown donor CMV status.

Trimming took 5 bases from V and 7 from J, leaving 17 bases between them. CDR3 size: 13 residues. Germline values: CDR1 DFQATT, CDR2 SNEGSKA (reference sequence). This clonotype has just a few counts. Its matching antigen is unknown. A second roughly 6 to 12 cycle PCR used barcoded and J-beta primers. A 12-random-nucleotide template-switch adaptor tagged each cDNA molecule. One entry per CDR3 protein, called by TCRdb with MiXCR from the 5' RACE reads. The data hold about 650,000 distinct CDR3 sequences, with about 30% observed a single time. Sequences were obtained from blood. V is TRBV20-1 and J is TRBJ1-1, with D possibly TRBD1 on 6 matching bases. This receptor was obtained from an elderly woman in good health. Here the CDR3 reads CSASGAGGGEAFF. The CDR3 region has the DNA TGCAGTGCTTCAGGGGCAGGCGGCGGTGAAGCTTTCTTT.